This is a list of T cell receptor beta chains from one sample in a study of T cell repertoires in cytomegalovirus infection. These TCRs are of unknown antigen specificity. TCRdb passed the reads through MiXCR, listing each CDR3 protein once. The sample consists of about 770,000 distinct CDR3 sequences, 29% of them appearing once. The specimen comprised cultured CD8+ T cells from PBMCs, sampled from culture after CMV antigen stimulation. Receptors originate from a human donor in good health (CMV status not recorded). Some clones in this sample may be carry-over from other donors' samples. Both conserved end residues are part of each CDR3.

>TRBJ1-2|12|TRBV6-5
CASSYSSLSYTF
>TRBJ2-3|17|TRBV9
CASSADSSLRLPNTQYF
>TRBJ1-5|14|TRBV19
CASSDPLRDQPQHF
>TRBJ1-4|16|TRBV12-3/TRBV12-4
CASSFSSYRHWEKLFF
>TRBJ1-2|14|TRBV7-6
CVSSLGDGFYGYTF
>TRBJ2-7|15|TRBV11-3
CASSPSGASAYEQYF
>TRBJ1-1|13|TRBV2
CASYLGGNTEAFF
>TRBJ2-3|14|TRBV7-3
CASTSGQSTDTQYF
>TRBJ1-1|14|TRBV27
CASSLSPVGTEAFF
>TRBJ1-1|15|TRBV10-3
CAISEFGTENTEAFF